This T cell receptor (beta chain) is drawn from a study of blood T cell repertoires in COVID-19. Looking at the study overall: Samples representing acute and convalescent COVID-19 were sourced from the United States, Italy and Spain.

Only in-frame clones appear in the TCRdb table, and some are missing; sequencing was by immunoSEQ multiplex PCR. The sample has approximately 210,000 clones; roughly three quarters are singletons. Sequenced sample: PBMCs or T cells enriched from blood (not recorded which). The receptor's source is a woman between 50 and 59 years old with acute COVID-19.

This CDR3 reads CASRRRGPGDEQFF. The CDR3 bases are TGCGCCAGCAGGCGACGGGGCCCGGGGGATGAGCAGTTCTTC. The V call is TRBV10-1, the J call TRBJ2-1; tentative D call: TRBD2 (6 bases). CDR1 and CDR2 (germline): WNHNN, SYGVQD (reference sequence). Trimming removed 6 bases from V and 8 bases from J, with 17 bases in between. The CDR3 has 14 residues.